This is a list of T cell receptor beta chains from one sample in a study of shared clonotypes between healthy human individuals. The protocol was immunoSEQ multiplex PCR, while the TCRdb copy is restricted to in-frame clones and leaves out a portion. The sample holds over 2 million clones, 90% to 95% seen once. What was sequenced was naive CD4+ T cells sorted from blood. All receptors derive from a man between 18 and 35 years old in good health. Both conserved end residues are part of each CDR3. The order of the fields is D gene, V gene, clone size, J gene, CDR3 protein, CDR3 DNA. The D gene is left open where the match is weak. The size entry is marked missing in some rows and otherwise reads once, few, many or a size class.

>TRBD2|TRBV5-1|NA|TRBJ2-5
CASSDLAGEETQYF
TGCGCCAGCAGCGACTTAGCGGGGGAAGAGACCCAGTACTTC
>TRBD2|TRBV9|once|TRBJ2-7
CASSNLAGNYEQYF
TGTGCCAGCAGCAACCTAGCGGGGAATTACGAGCAGTACTTC
>TRBD1|TRBV5-1|NA|TRBJ1-4
CASSRAGTGVLATNEKLFF
TGCGCCAGCAGCCGGGCCGGGACAGGGGTTCTCGCAACTAATGAAAAACTGTTTTTT
>NA|TRBV10-3|NA|TRBJ1-1
CAISKLRTDEAFF
TGTGCCATCAGTAAACTGCGGACAGATGAAGCTTTCTTT
>NA|TRBV6-5|NA|TRBJ1-2
CASRLGAASYGYTF
TGTGCCAGCCGCCTGGGGGCAGCATCCTATGGCTACACCTTC
>NA|TRBV6-5|NA|TRBJ1-2
CASSYSAGTNYGYTF
TGTGCCAGCAGTTACTCTGCAGGGACGAACTATGGCTACACCTTC
>NA|TRBV7-6|NA|TRBJ2-7
CASSPGASYEQYF
TGTGCCAGCAGCCCCGGGGCCTCCTACGAGCAGTACTTC
>TRBD1|TRBV27|few|TRBJ2-1
CASSPSGQGARNEQFF
TGTGCCAGCAGTCCATCGGGACAGGGGGCAAGAAATGAGCAGTTCTTC
>NA|TRBV11-3|NA|TRBJ2-5
CASSLGGSQETQYF
TGTGCCAGCAGCCTGGGGGGCTCCCAAGAGACCCAGTACTTC
>NA|TRBV6-5|NA|TRBJ2-1
CASSKQQGSYNEQFF
TGTGCCAGCAGTAAACAACAGGGTTCGTACAATGAGCAGTTCTTC
>NA|TRBV4-2|NA|TRBJ2-3
CASSQDGASTDTQYF
TGTGCCAGCAGCCAAGACGGGGCTAGCACAGATACGCAGTATTTT
>TRBD1|TRBV19|NA|TRBJ1-6
CASSTSDRDNSPLHF
TGTGCCAGTAGTACCTCGGACAGGGATAATTCACCCCTCCACTTT
>NA|TRBV9|NA|TRBJ1-5
CASSHQGGRGQPQHF
TGTGCCAGCTCCCACCAGGGAGGGAGGGGCCAGCCCCAGCATTTT
>TRBD2|TRBV6-1|NA|TRBJ2-5
CASSEVIASGGAPRETQYF
TGTGCCAGCAGTGAAGTAATTGCTAGCGGGGGAGCTCCTAGAGAGACCCAGTACTTC
>NA|TRBV5-1|NA|TRBJ2-7
CASSFEADSYEQYF
TGCGCCAGCAGCTTTGAAGCAGATTCCTACGAGCAGTACTTC
>NA|TRBV12-5|NA|TRBJ2-5
CASGLADPGKETQYF
TGTGCTAGTGGTTTGGCTGACCCGGGCAAAGAGACCCAGTACTTC
>TRBD1|TRBV6-1|NA|TRBJ2-6
CASSVQGAVLTF
TGTGCCAGCAGTGTACAGGGGGCTGTCCTGACTTTC
>TRBD1|TRBV6-1|once|TRBJ2-7
CASSAPRGYEQYF
TGTGCCAGCAGTGCCCCCAGGGGGTACGAGCAGTACTTC
>NA|TRBV27|NA|TRBJ1-4
CASSSGRDTTNEKLFF
TGTGCCAGCAGTTCCGGGAGGGACACAACTAATGAAAAACTGTTTTTT
>TRBD2|TRBV6-6|NA|TRBJ2-7
CASSPVSGGSYEQYF
TGTGCCAGCAGCCCCGTCTCGGGAGGTTCCTACGAGCAGTACTTC
>TRBD1|TRBV28|NA|TRBJ1-4
CASGERRGGGMRRTNEKLFF
TGTGCCAGCGGTGAAAGGCGAGGGGGCGGGATGAGGAGGACTAATGAAAAACTGTTTTTT
>NA|TRBV4-3|NA|TRBJ2-2
CASSQDPALNTGELFF
TGCGCCAGCAGCCAAGATCCGGCATTGAACACCGGGGAGCTGTTTTTT
>NA|TRBV30|NA|TRBJ1-1
CASDRLNTEAFF
TGTGCCTCGGACAGATTGAACACTGAAGCTTTCTTT
>NA|TRBV5-6|NA|TRBJ2-3
CASSLRQGTDTQYF
TGTGCCAGCAGCTTGCGACAGGGCACAGATACGCAGTATTTT
>NA|TRBV18|NA|TRBJ1-5
CASSPPNYSNQPQHF
TGTGCCAGCTCACCACCGAATTATAGCAATCAGCCCCAGCATTTT
>NA|TRBV28|once|TRBJ1-2
CASGALEPAGWDYGYTF
TGTGCCAGCGGGGCCTTAGAGCCCGCGGGTTGGGATTATGGCTACACCTTC
>NA|TRBV6-5|NA|TRBJ1-4
CASSAGGATNEKLFF
TGTGCCAGCAGTGCTGGGGGAGCGACTAATGAAAAACTGTTTTTT
>NA|TRBV11-2|NA|TRBJ1-3
CASSLASPGNTIYF
TGTGCCAGCAGCTTAGCGTCGCCTGGAAACACCATATATTTT
>NA|TRBV5-1|NA|TRBJ2-4
CASSLEAGTKNIQYF
TGCGCCAGCAGCTTGGAGGCGGGTACCAAAAACATTCAGTACTTC
>NA|TRBV19|NA|TRBJ1-4
CASKGGNEKLFF
TGTGCCAGCAAGGGGGGCAATGAAAAACTGTTTTTT
>TRBD2|TRBV7-7|NA|TRBJ2-2
CASSRGGSNTGELFF
TGTGCTAGCAGCCGCGGGGGATCAAACACCGGGGAGCTGTTTTTT
>NA|TRBV19|NA|TRBJ2-2
CASSIAGNTGELFF
TGTGCCAGTAGTATAGCTGGAAACACCGGGGAGCTGTTTTTT
>TRBD2|TRBV4-1|NA|TRBJ2-7
CASSQGGGLHYEQYF
TGCGCCAGCAGTCAAGGCGGGGGACTACACTACGAGCAGTACTTC
>NA|TRBV18|NA|TRBJ2-7
CASSPVAVAYEQYF
TGTGCCAGCTCACCGGTAGCGGTTGCCTACGAGCAGTACTTC
>NA|TRBV6-6|NA|TRBJ1-1
CASSYSWLLNTEAFF
TGTGCCAGCAGTTACTCGTGGCTCTTGAACACTGAAGCTTTCTTT